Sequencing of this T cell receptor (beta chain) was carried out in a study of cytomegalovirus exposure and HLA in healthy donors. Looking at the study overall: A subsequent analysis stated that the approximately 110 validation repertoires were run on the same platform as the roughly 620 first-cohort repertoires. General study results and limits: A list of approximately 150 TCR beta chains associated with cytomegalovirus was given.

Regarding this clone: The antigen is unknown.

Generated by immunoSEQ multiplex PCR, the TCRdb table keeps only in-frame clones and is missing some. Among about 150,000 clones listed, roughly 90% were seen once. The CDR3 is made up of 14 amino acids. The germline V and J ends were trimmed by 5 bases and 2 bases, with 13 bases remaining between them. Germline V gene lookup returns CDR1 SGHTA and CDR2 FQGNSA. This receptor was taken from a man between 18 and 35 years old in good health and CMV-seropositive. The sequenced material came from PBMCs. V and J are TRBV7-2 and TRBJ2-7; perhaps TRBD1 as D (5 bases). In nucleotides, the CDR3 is TGTGCCAGCAGCCCGGCCTGGGGCGCCTACGAGCAGTACTTC. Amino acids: CASSPAWGAYEQYF.